This T cell receptor (beta chain) came from a study of CD8+CD57+ T cells in acquired aplastic anemia (dated by TCRdb to the late 2010s). Looking at the study overall: DNA extracted from sorted CD4+ and CD8+ cells had a mean of approximately 3.5 ug, with a range of roughly 0.2 to 30 ug. A CD8+CD57+ expansion meant a frequency higher than the mean frequency seen in healthy subjects.

Expansion of CD8+CD57+ cells had been shown by flow cytometry in the patients chosen for sequencing. Every patient had a diagnosis of severe acquired aplastic anemia based on International Study of Aplastic Anemia and Agranulocytosis and Camitta criteria. No therapy had been received by the patients at the time of blood sampling. In this study, sorted CD4+ and CD8+ T cells from the blood of healthy subjects and of severe aplastic anemia patients had their TCR repertoires deep-sequenced. Patients were enrolled in the USA under clinicaltrials.gov protocols 00001620, 01623167, 00001397, 00071045, 00081523 and 00961064. Ficoll-Paque density gradient centrifugation was used to isolate peripheral blood mononuclear cells. Before DNA extraction, CD4+ and CD8+ T cells were sorted by FACS or by magnetic beads. Genomic DNA was used as template for profiling of TCR beta VDJ combinations and CDR3 sequences. An Illumina HiSeq 2000 was the platform used for TCR repertoire sequencing. The authors processed their data as follows. TRBV/TRBJ rearrangement plots, CDR3 size and DJ length profiles, and Simpson's diversity index were used to evaluate the repertoires. Whichever DNA sequence was most abundant in the deep sequencing data was defined as the immunodominant clone. CDR3 amino acid sequences were screened for sharing across subjects and compared with published repertoires and the VDJdb database. TCRdb reprocessed the public reads (quality trimming at Q25 with fastp, clone calling with MiXCR) and kept in-frame beta chains. Every entry covers one CDR3 protein and lists the most common genes and DNA from its rows. Here the V and J calls rest on TCRdb's processing, not on the authors' analysis. The sample table holds about 180,000 distinct CDR3 sequences, of which approximately 52% were seen once. About 1.8% of the sample lies in the top ten.

Comments on this clonotype: The clone's antigen remains unknown. There are no base qualities to consult, and no much larger clone falls within one base.

Paper-wide results and their limitations: Nearly 30 CD8+ CDR3 sequences were found in both patients and controls but appeared to be highly expressed in patients and within the immunodominant clones of the patients. CD8+ Simpson's diversity did not differ significantly between patients and healthy controls (P=0.060).

The CDR3 contains 18 residues, cysteine and phenylalanine counted. Of all the DNA, just the CDR3 is kept, 54 bases in frame from base 1. V gives up 1 base and J gives up 2 bases, and the segment between their germline ends measures 19 bases. CDR1 and CDR2 are drawn from the germline V gene (reference sequence): LNHDA, SQIVND. Sequencing was carried out using sorted CD4+, CD8+, or CD8+CD57+ T cells (not recorded which) from PBMCs. The sequence derives from a human donor with aplastic anemia. The receptor chain draws on TRBV19 and TRBJ2-3; the D region possibly corresponds to TRBD2 (5 bases align). The CDR3 region has the sequence CASSIGLELSGYTDTQYF. The DNA reads TGTGCCAGTAGTATAGGTTTAGAGTTGAGCGGATACACAGATACGCAGTATTTT.